This record looks at one T cell receptor beta chain sequence and its context. It has no known antigen specificity. It has no much larger one-base neighbor in the sample; base qualities were not kept. The library was produced with the immunoSEQ multiplex PCR assay. The multiplex PCR relied on a mix of 60 forward primers for TCR Vbeta segments and 13 reverse primers for TCR Jbeta segments. A multiplex PCR assay on genomic DNA amplified the CDR3 region of rearranged TCR beta genes. Amplified TCR beta libraries were sequenced as 87-base-pair reads on the Illumina HiSeq System. As for the original processing: Across the 640 or so repertoires, a later analysis counted 80 million or so unique TCR beta chains, around 10 million of which were shared by at least two donors. Raw reads were error-corrected and collapsed into unique sequences with a nearest-neighbor algorithm that merged closely related sequences to remove PCR and sequencing errors. Alignment of CDR3 sequences to IMGT reference sequences was used to assign V, D and J gene segments. Each retained sequence needed at least a six-nucleotide match to both a V gene segment and a J gene segment. Rearrangements were classified as productive when the CDR3 lacked stop codons and remained in frame with V and J, and all other rearrangements were classified as non-productive. CDR3 was defined according to IMGT convention as the region running from the second conserved V-encoded cysteine to the conserved J-encoded phenylalanine. Sequences without an unambiguous match to a single V gene segment were excluded from the earlier analysis of a few hundred of the donors. An earlier analysis of 587 of the donors called V segments functional above 56.7% productive rearrangements and segregating when the between-donor standard deviation exceeded 5%. A statistical classification framework was built to diagnose cytomegalovirus status from the catalog of TCR beta chain sequences. V and J gene assignment, in a later analysis, came from comparing TCR nucleotide sequences with IMGT/GENE-DB human TR gene sequences. A later analysis assigned CDR3 sequences and most-parsimonious VDJ recombination scenarios with the TCRdist pipeline. In a later analysis, each TCR beta chain was defined by its CDR3 amino acid sequence together with its V-gene family, and reads lacking a unique V-gene family were excluded. A later analysis removed 550 to 650 highly shared, low-generation-probability nucleotide sequences to deal with suspected cross-contamination and a sequencing artifact. In a later analysis, a clonal expansion index was calculated for each public chain from normalized within-repertoire ranks of inferred template counts. A later analysis computed generation probabilities with a VDJ recombination model fitted to out-of-frame rearrangements, and checked the results against IGoR. A later analysis scored TCR-TCR, TCR-HLA and TCR-CMV co-occurrence with hypergeometric tests, applying a repertoire-size bias correction to TCR pairs. In a later analysis, false discovery rates were estimated by permuting HLA or CMV assignments 20 times. In a later analysis, co-occurring TCRs were grouped using DBSCAN, with TCRdist sequence similarity added in when clustering inside HLA-allele-positive subsets. For co-occurrence clustering, repertoires with fewer than 30,000 or more than 120,000 public chains were excluded, along with five repertoires with anomalous nucleotide sharing. The immuneACCESS repertoire file appears here via TCRdb, limited to in-frame rearrangements. These files lack a portion of the clones; in checked studies, under half of the deficit traces to unresolved V genes, and the cause of the others is not known. From that table come the V and J calls and clone size; the DNA was used to work out D and trimming. The sample profile shows some 100,000 clones; around 72% of them were found once. The top ten clonotypes cover 12% to 15% of the sample.

The cohort consisted of 600 to 750 healthy bone marrow donors. All cohort members were sampled while nominally healthy, although unrecorded immune exposures were likely present. The donor tested CMV seropositive and was one of the 289 seropositive cohort members. A peripheral blood sample was provided by each donor, and peripheral blood mononuclear cells were used for TCR beta sequencing. Genomic DNA extraction from the blood cell samples was performed with the Qiagen DNeasy Blood Extraction Kit. Per the germline V gene, SNHLY is the CDR1 and FYNNEI is the CDR2. Including the terminal cysteine and phenylalanine, the CDR3 comprises 15 residues. Only the CDR3 part of the read is kept: 45 bases, read in frame from the first base. Germline trimming amounts to 6 bases on V and 8 bases on J, with 13 as the count of junction bases outside the gene matches. This sample was taken from a study of cytomegalovirus exposure and HLA in healthy donors (dated by TCRdb to about 2017). The study in broad terms: An earlier analysis of 587 of the donors reported about 280 Gb of sequence data and about 120 million unique TCR beta sequences obtained from approximately 180 million T cells. An early release covering around 630 HLA-typed donors comprised 250 to 350 gigabases of sequencing data and 65 million to 100 million unique TCR sequences. Of the roughly 400 genotyped donors, 80% to 90% were placed in the genetic ancestry cluster associated with self-reported Caucasian donors. The study aimed to test whether signatures of past pathogen exposure could be identified by cataloging public T cell receptors. The study used immunosequencing to profile the T cell repertoires of 670 or so subjects and linked those repertoires to cytomegalovirus serostatus. Along with the roughly 670-subject first cohort, a separate validation cohort of about 110 different subjects was used. To predict cytomegalovirus infection status, the study combined high-throughput TCR immunosequencing, statistical association of individual TCRs with disease status, and machine learning. A later analysis re-examined previously published TCR beta repertoires from just over 650 donors and added high-resolution HLA genotyping to investigate patterns of TCR occurrence. The later analysis used no new phenotypic data to find candidate immune exposures, relying instead on TCR beta sequences and their occurrence across donors. In an earlier analysis of 587 of the donors, high-throughput TCR beta sequencing was used to judge whether each TCR beta V gene segment behaved as functional or pseudogenic. Donor age, sex, ethnicity and CMV serostatus were compiled together with the repertoire data. Genome-wide SNP genotypes for about three fifths of the roughly 700 donors were used in a later genetic analysis, which treated that subset as a discovery cohort. Every discovery cohort repertoire had been produced on one sequencing platform. Both class I and class II loci were covered by HLA typing, at four-digit resolution. The number of typed donors differed by locus: roughly 629-630 for A, B, C, DRB1 and DQB1; 500 to 550 for DQA1; approximately 600 for DPA1; and roughly 450 for DPB1. Roughly five DR-DQ haplotypes were handled as single units for association and clustering because linkage in the cohort was strong. Across roughly 420 genotyped donors of the cohort, an average of about 240,000 unique TCR beta nucleotide sequences per donor were sequenced, and roughly 17% of those sequences were non-productive. Study-level results and caveats: A later analysis found that HLA-associated TCR beta chains were more clonally expanded and had lower generation probabilities than equally common non-associated chains. Assigning TCR associations to individual alleles was difficult when HLA alleles, especially DR and DQ, strongly co-occurred. According to a later analysis, TCR association rates differed among HLA loci, with DRB1 alleles showing the most associated TCRs and HLA-C alleles showing the fewest. In vitro tests confirmed that a few of the cytomegalovirus-associated TCR beta chains recognize cytomegalovirus antigens. CMV serostatus was the only immune exposure information available for the cohort. In an earlier analysis of about 540 of the donors, most TCR beta V segments were observed in productive rearrangements about 90% or about 30% of the time, broadly matching IMGT annotations. A further reported finding was that TCR beta sequences accurately predicted the HLA-A and HLA-B alleles for most subjects in the first cohort. A later genetic analysis associated a missense DCLRE1C variant with V-gene and J-gene trimming of TCR beta chains, and an independent cohort replicated the association. Specific HLA alleles were associated with 16,951 TCR beta sequences at a false discovery rate of 0.05 in a later analysis. In a later genetic analysis, fewer N-insertions in productive TCRs were reported among donors in an Asian-associated ancestry cluster than the roughly 700-donor mean. In this cohort, only TCR beta chains were sequenced, and detectable features were limited by the absence of alpha or paired-chain data. Because counts were too low, seventeen rarely observed V segments, including chromosome 9 orphons, were left out of the earlier analysis of several hundred of the donors. Cytomegalovirus status was reported to be diagnosed by the classifier with high specificity and sensitivity in both the original and validation cohorts. Most TCR sequences were observed very rarely across donors, whereas some public TCRs were present in many individuals. Because HLA typing was missing for some donors at each locus, association tests included only the typed subset. Some IMGT-functional V segments, including TRBV6-2 and TRBV6-3, could not be told apart with the 87-base-pair reads, so those segments were excluded. Most CMV-associated TCR beta chains appeared to be HLA-restricted in a later analysis, and the HLA associations seemed to be driven largely by CMV exposure. A group of highly shared sequence variants was considered likely to be a technical artifact of the sequencing pipeline. Correlated functional status among segregating V segments might be attributable to linkage disequilibrium, but an unknown experimental factor could not be ruled out. The authors suggested that the approach could potentially be generalized to other disease states and immunological phenotypes. Sequencing depth was assumed to be roughly uniform across donors in the presence/absence analyses, though that assumption may not hold. Several of the top co-occurrence clusters appeared to be linked to parvovirus B19, influenza, CMV and Epstein-Barr virus, according to a later analysis. A total of fewer than 200 TCR beta chains were listed by the study as associated with cytomegalovirus.

The TCR was taken from a male donor in good health and CMV-seropositive. Material: PBMCs. The V and J segments used are TRBV2 and TRBJ2-1; TRBD1 matches 7 bases in the middle. CDR3 loop: CASSTVGQTDDEQFF. The nucleotides are TGTGCCAGCAGCACCGTGGGACAGACGGACGATGAGCAGTTCTTC.